These T cell receptor beta chains were read from a single sample in a study of blood T cells in healthy people across ages. TCRdb ran MiXCR on the 5' RACE reads and lists one entry per CDR3 protein. The data show 1 million or so distinct CDR3 sequences, approximately 26% seen once. The sample was also reused in another study, on T cells of mothers and their children.

Sequencing was carried out using blood. The receptors were sampled from a girl aged 2-10 years in good health. CDR3s include the opening cysteine and the closing phenylalanine or tryptophan. Each record gives: V gene, clone size, J gene, D gene, CDR3 protein, CDR3 DNA. The D gene is left open where the match is weak. Clone size is not always given. Where it is, it says once, few, many or a class for expanded clones.

V: TRBV4-2; size: NA; J: TRBJ1-1; D: NA; CDR3: CASSQGRQMNTEAFF; DNA: TGTGCCAGCAGCCAAGGCAGACAGATGAACACTGAAGCTTTCTTT
V: TRBV12-3/TRBV12-4; size: NA; J: TRBJ1-2; D: NA; CDR3: CASSLGWAAANYGYTF; DNA: TGTGCCAGCAGTTTAGGATGGGCCGCTGCTAACTATGGCTACACCTTC
V: TRBV7-2; size: few; J: TRBJ2-7; D: NA; CDR3: CASSFALGRYEQYF; DNA: TGTGCCAGCAGCTTTGCTTTGGGAAGGTACGAGCAGTACTTC
V: TRBV20-1; size: NA; J: TRBJ1-2; D: NA; CDR3: CSASGRYGANYGYTF; DNA: TGCAGTGCTAGTGGCCGGTATGGAGCTAACTATGGCTACACCTTC
V: TRBV7-2; size: NA; J: TRBJ1-1; D: NA; CDR3: CASSLGPVSAFF; DNA: TGTGCCAGCAGCTTAGGGCCCGTTTCGGCTTTCTTT
V: TRBV7-8; size: NA; J: TRBJ2-1; D: NA; CDR3: CASSPGRNSVQFF; DNA: TGTGCCAGCAGCCCCGGTCGCAATTCGGTGCAGTTCTTC
V: TRBV29-1; size: few; J: TRBJ2-7; D: NA; CDR3: CSVAPQGVSDEQYF; DNA: TGCAGCGTTGCCCCACAGGGAGTAAGCGACGAGCAGTACTTC
V: TRBV15; size: NA; J: TRBJ2-5; D: NA; CDR3: CATSRDPGEQETQYF; DNA: TGTGCCACCAGCAGAGATCCAGGGGAGCAAGAGACCCAGTACTTC
V: TRBV10-2; size: many; J: TRBJ1-4; D: NA; CDR3: CASRGGEEKLFF; DNA: TGCGCCAGCAGGGGGGGAGAGGAAAAACTGTTTTTT
V: TRBV6-6; size: NA; J: TRBJ2-5; D: NA; CDR3: CASSYPLSGSETQYF; DNA: TGTGCCAGCAGTTATCCCCTGTCAGGGTCGGAGACCCAGTACTTC
V: TRBV6-5; size: few; J: TRBJ1-1; D: TRBD1; CDR3: CASARQGGTEAFF; DNA: TGTGCCAGCGCGCGCCAGGGGGGCACTGAAGCTTTCTTT
V: TRBV4-1; size: NA; J: TRBJ2-1; D: TRBD2; CDR3: CASSLSSLAGANEQFF; DNA: TGCGCCAGCAGCCTGAGCAGTCTAGCGGGGGCTAATGAGCAGTTCTTC
V: TRBV20-1; size: NA; J: TRBJ2-5; D: TRBD2; CDR3: CSAIAPGLAGYETQYF; DNA: TGCAGTGCTATCGCCCCGGGACTAGCGGGTTACGAGACCCAGTACTTC
V: TRBV29-1; size: NA; J: TRBJ2-7; D: NA; CDR3: CSAMGGGSYEQYF; DNA: TGCAGCGCTATGGGGGGCGGTTCCTACGAGCAGTACTTC
V: TRBV18; size: once; J: TRBJ2-7; D: NA; CDR3: CASSPILVDEQYF; DNA: TGTGCCAGCTCCCCTATCCTAGTGGACGAGCAGTACTTC
V: TRBV5-1; size: few; J: TRBJ2-1; D: NA; CDR3: CASSRGRGGPMGEQFF; DNA: TGCGCCAGCAGCCGGGGCAGGGGAGGCCCTATGGGTGAGCAGTTCTTC
V: TRBV10-3; size: NA; J: TRBJ2-7; D: TRBD2; CDR3: CAISESGAGVAEQYF; DNA: TGTGCCATCAGTGAGTCAGGTGCGGGAGTAGCCGAGCAGTACTTC
V: TRBV7-9; size: NA; J: TRBJ1-2; D: NA; CDR3: CASSLEGGFNGYTF; DNA: TGTGCCAGCAGCCTAGAAGGGGGGTTTAATGGCTACACCTTC
V: TRBV7-6; size: NA; J: TRBJ2-6; D: NA; CDR3: CASSPERIGANVLTF; DNA: TGTGCCAGCAGCCCTGAAAGGATTGGGGCCAACGTCCTGACTTTC
V: TRBV5-8; size: few; J: TRBJ1-4; D: NA; CDR3: CASSLVWENEKLFF; DNA: TGTGCCAGCAGCTTGGTTTGGGAGAATGAAAAACTGTTTTTT
V: TRBV5-1; size: NA; J: TRBJ1-2; D: TRBD1; CDR3: CASSPTQGADGYTF; DNA: TGCGCCAGCAGCCCGACACAGGGGGCAGATGGCTACACCTTC
V: TRBV12-3/TRBV12-4; size: few; J: TRBJ1-4; D: TRBD1; CDR3: CASSSGQGVGKLFF; DNA: TGTGCCAGCAGTTCGGGACAGGGGGTTGGAAAACTGTTTTTT
V: TRBV27; size: few; J: TRBJ1-3; D: NA; CDR3: CASPVSGPSGNTIYF; DNA: TGTGCCAGCCCAGTTTCCGGTCCATCTGGAAACACCATATATTTT
V: TRBV7-9; size: NA; J: TRBJ2-3; D: NA; CDR3: CASSSFRRESTDTQYF; DNA: TGTGCCAGCAGCTCTTTCAGGCGTGAAAGCACAGATACGCAGTATTTT
V: TRBV20-1; size: few; J: TRBJ2-1; D: NA; CDR3: CSAPPHGSSYNEQFF; DNA: TGCAGTGCTCCCCCGCACGGGAGCTCCTACAATGAGCAGTTCTTC
V: TRBV27; size: NA; J: TRBJ1-6; D: TRBD1; CDR3: CASSSDRVRSPLHF; DNA: TGTGCCAGCAGTTCCGACAGGGTTCGGTCACCCCTCCACTTT
V: TRBV19; size: NA; J: TRBJ1-2; D: NA; CDR3: CASSIRAERVLYGYTF; DNA: TGTGCCAGTAGTATAAGGGCCGAGCGGGTTTTGTATGGCTACACCTTC
V: TRBV13; size: NA; J: TRBJ1-5; D: NA; CDR3: CASSLGGRDQPQHF; DNA: TGTGCCAGCAGCTTGGGGGGGCGAGATCAGCCCCAGCATTTT
V: TRBV5-6; size: few; J: TRBJ2-1; D: TRBD1; CDR3: CASRRQGSEQFF; DNA: TGTGCCAGCCGGAGACAGGGCAGTGAGCAGTTCTTC
V: TRBV27; size: few; J: TRBJ2-1; D: TRBD1; CDR3: CASISWDSNEQFF; DNA: TGTGCCAGCATCTCCTGGGACAGTAATGAGCAGTTCTTC
V: TRBV9; size: NA; J: TRBJ1-2; D: NA; CDR3: CASSVVGGGNYGYTF; DNA: TGTGCCAGCAGCGTAGTCGGGGGGGGAAACTATGGCTACACCTTC
V: TRBV7-9; size: NA; J: TRBJ2-5; D: TRBD1; CDR3: CASSLGQPQTQYF; DNA: TGTGCCAGCAGCTTGGGACAGCCGCAGACCCAGTACTTC
V: TRBV7-2; size: few; J: TRBJ2-7; D: NA; CDR3: CASSSPQGSKQYF; DNA: TGTGCCAGCAGCTCCCCCCAGGGCTCCAAGCAGTACTTC
V: TRBV24-1; size: few; J: TRBJ2-5; D: NA; CDR3: CATSDRRADSLQETQYF; DNA: TGTGCCACCAGTGACCGCCGGGCCGACTCGCTGCAAGAGACCCAGTACTTC
V: TRBV29-1; size: NA; J: TRBJ1-1; D: NA; CDR3: CSVARDGEAFF; DNA: TGCAGCGTTGCTCGGGACGGTGAAGCTTTCTTT
V: TRBV6-5; size: NA; J: TRBJ1-1; D: NA; CDR3: CASSYGTFENTEAFF; DNA: TGTGCCAGCAGTTACGGGACCTTCGAAAACACTGAAGCTTTCTTT
V: TRBV27; size: NA; J: TRBJ2-1; D: NA; CDR3: CASSLAARQGQFF; DNA: TGTGCCAGCAGTTTGGCGGCCAGGCAAGGGCAGTTCTTC
V: TRBV5-1; size: few; J: TRBJ2-7; D: NA; CDR3: CASSSAGKSYEQYF; DNA: TGCGCCAGCAGTTCGGCAGGGAAATCCTACGAGCAGTACTTC
V: TRBV12-3/TRBV12-4; size: NA; J: TRBJ1-2; D: NA; CDR3: CASSSRQPNGYTF; DNA: TGTGCCAGCAGTAGCCGACAACCCAATGGCTACACCTTC
V: TRBV15; size: NA; J: TRBJ2-7; D: TRBD2; CDR3: CATSNAPRGGFNEQYF; DNA: TGTGCCACCAGCAATGCCCCCCGGGGGGGCTTCAACGAGCAGTACTTC
V: TRBV10-2; size: few; J: TRBJ1-2; D: NA; CDR3: CASSESLDWTPNYGYTF; DNA: TGCGCCAGCAGTGAGTCCCTAGACTGGACGCCTAACTATGGCTACACCTTC
V: TRBV29-1; size: NA; J: TRBJ2-3; D: NA; CDR3: CSYGHGGLTDTQYF; DNA: TGCAGCTACGGACATGGCGGTCTCACAGATACGCAGTATTTT
V: TRBV12-3/TRBV12-4; size: NA; J: TRBJ1-5; D: TRBD1; CDR3: CASSPGGVGQGINQPQHF; DNA: TGTGCCAGCAGCCCCGGGGGGGTAGGACAGGGGATCAATCAGCCCCAGCATTTT
V: TRBV7-8; size: NA; J: TRBJ1-4; D: NA; CDR3: CASSPVRATRNENLFF; DNA: TGTGCCAGCAGCCCCGTCCGGGCGACCCGTAATGAAAACCTGTTTTTT